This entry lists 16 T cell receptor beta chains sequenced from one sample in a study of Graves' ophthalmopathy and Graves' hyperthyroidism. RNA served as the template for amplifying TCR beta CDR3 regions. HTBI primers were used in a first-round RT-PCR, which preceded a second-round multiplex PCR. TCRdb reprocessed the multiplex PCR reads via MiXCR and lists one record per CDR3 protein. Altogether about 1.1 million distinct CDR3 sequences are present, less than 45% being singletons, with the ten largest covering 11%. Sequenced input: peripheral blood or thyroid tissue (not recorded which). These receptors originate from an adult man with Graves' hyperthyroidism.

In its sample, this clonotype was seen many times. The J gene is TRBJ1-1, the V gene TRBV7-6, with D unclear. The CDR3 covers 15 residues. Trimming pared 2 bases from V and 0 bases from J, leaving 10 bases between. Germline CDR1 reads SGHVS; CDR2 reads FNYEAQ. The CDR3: CASSLPLGMNTEAFF. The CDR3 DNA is TGTGCCAGCAGCTTACCCTTGGGGATGAACACTGAAGCTTTCTTT.

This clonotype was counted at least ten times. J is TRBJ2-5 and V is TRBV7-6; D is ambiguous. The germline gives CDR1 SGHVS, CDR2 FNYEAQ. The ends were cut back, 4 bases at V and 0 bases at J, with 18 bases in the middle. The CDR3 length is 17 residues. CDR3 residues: CASSSPSPGAYQETQYF. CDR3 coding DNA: TGTGCCAGCAGCTCGCCGAGCCCCGGAGCGTACCAAGAGACCCAGTACTTC.

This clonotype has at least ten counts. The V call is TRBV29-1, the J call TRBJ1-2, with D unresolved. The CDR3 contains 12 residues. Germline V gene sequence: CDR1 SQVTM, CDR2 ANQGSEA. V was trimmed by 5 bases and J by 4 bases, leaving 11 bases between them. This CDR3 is CSVRRPGYGYTF. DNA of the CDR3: TGCAGCGTTAGACGTCCGGGCTATGGCTACACCTTC.

The CDR3: CASSLARGPGYTF. For the CDR3, the DNA is TGTGCCAGCAGTTTAGCAAGGGGGCCTGGCTACACCTTC. The chain employs TRBV12-3 or TRBV12-4 and TRBJ1-2, with 7 bases that match TRBD1. V was pared by 0 bases and J by 7 bases, with 2 bases of the junction left unmatched. The CDR3 spans 13 residues.

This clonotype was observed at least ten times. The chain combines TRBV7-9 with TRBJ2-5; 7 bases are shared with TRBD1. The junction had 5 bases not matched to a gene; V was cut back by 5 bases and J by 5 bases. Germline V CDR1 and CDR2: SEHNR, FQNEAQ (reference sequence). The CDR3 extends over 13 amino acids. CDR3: CASSEGAVETQYF. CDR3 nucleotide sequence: TGTGCCAGCAGCGAGGGGGCCGTGGAGACCCAGTACTTC.

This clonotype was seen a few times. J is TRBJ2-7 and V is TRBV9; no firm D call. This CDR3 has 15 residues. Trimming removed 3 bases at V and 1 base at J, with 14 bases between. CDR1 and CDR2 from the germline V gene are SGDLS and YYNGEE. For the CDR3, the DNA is TGTGCCAGCAGCGCGAGAACGGGCCCATCCTACGAGCAGTACTTC. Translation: CASSARTGPSYEQYF.

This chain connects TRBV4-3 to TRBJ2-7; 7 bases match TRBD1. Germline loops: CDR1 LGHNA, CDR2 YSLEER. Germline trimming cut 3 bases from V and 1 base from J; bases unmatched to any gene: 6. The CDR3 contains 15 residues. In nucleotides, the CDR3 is TGCGCCAGCAGCCACAGACAGGGACAGTCCTACGAGCAGTACTTC. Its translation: CASSHRQGQSYEQYF.

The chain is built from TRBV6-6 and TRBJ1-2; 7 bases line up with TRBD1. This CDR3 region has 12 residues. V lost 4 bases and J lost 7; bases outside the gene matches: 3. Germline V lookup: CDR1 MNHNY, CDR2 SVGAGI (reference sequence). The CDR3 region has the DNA TGTGCCAGCAGTTCGACAGGGTCTGGCTACACCTTC. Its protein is CASSSTGSGYTF.

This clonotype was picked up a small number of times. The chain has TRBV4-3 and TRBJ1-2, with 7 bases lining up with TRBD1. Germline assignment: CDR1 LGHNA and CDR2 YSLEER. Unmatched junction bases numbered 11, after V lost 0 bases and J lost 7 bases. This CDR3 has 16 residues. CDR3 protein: CASSQDSSVGGLGYTF. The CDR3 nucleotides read TGCGCCAGCAGCCAAGACTCTTCGGTAGGGGGCCTTGGCTACACCTTC.

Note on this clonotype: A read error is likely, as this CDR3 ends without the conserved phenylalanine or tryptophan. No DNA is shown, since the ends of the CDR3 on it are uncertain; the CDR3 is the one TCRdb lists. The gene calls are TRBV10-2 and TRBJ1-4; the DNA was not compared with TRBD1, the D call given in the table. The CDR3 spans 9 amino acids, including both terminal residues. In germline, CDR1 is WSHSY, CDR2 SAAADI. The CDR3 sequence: CASSDWALR.

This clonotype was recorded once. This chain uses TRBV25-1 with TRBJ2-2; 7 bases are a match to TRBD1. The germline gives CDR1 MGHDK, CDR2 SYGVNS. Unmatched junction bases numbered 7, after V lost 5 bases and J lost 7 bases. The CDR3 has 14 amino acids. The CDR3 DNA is TGTGCCAGCAGTTACCCTAGACAGGGCGGGGAGCTGTTTTTT. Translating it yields CASSYPRQGGELFF.

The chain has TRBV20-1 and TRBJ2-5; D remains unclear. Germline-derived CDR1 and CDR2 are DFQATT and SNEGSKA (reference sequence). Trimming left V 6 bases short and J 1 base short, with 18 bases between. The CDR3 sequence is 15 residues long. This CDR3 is CSAGPIAAFQETQYF. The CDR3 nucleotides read TGCAGTGCCGGGCCGATAGCAGCTTTCCAAGAGACCCAGTACTTC.

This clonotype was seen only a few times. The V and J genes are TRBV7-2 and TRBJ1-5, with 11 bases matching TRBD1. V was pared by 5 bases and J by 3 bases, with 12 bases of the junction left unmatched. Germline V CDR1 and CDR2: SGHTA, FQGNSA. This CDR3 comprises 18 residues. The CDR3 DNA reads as TGTGCCAGCAGCCCCGTTCGCGGACAGGGGGCAATCAATCAGCCCCAGCATTTT. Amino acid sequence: CASSPVRGQGAINQPQHF. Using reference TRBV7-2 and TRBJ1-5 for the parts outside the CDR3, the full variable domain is GAGVSQSPSNKVTEKGKDVELRCDPISGHTALYWYRQSLGQGLEFLIYFQGNSAPDKSGLPSDRFSAERTGGSVSTLTIQRTQQEDSAVYLCASSPVRGQGAINQPQHFGDGTRLSIL.

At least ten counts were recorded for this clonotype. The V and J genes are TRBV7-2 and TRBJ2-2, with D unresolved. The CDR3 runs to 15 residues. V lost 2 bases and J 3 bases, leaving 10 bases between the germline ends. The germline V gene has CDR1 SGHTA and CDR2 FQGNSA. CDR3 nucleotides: TGTGCCAGCAGCTTAACGATCACCTACACCGGGGAGCTGTTTTTT. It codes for CASSLTITYTGELFF.

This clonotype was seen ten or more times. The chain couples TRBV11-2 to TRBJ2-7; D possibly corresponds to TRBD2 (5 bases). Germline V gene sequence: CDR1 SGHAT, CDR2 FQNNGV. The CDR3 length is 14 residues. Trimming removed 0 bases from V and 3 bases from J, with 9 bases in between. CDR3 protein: CASSLERVYYEQYF. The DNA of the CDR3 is TGTGCCAGCAGCTTAGAGCGGGTGTACTACGAGCAGTACTTC.

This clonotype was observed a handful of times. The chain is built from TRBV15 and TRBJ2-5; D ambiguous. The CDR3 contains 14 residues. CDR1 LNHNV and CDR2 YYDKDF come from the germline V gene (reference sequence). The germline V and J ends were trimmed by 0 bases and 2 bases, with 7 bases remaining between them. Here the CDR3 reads CATSRDGQQETQYF. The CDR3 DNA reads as TGTGCCACCAGCAGAGATGGGCAGCAAGAGACCCAGTACTTC.